The 4 T cell receptor beta chains given below trace back to one sample, sequenced in a study of blood T cell repertoires in COVID-19. The table came from immunoSEQ multiplex PCR; TCRdb's copy has only in-frame clones and leaves some out. The repertoire holds some 10,000 clones, 75% to 90% seen once, with around 9.9% in the top ten. The sample was peripheral blood. These receptors were collected from a human donor in a cohort sampled during active COVID-19.

The chain links TRBV6-5 to TRBJ1-4; 8 positions agree with TRBD1. J lost 7 bases, V lost 6 bases, and 7 bases had no gene match. The CDR3 loop spans 14 amino acids. Germline V gene lookup returns CDR1 MNHEY and CDR2 SVGAGI. The CDR3 loop is CASSPIQGGEKLFF. The CDR3 DNA follows: TGTGCCAGCAGCCCGATACAGGGGGGTGAAAAACTGTTTTTT.

V gene TRBV4-3 combines with J gene TRBJ1-2; D ambiguous. The germline V gene has CDR1 LGHNA and CDR2 YSLEER. The germline V and J ends were trimmed by 0 bases and 7 bases, with 6 bases remaining between them. The CDR3 loop spans 12 amino acids. CDR3 sequence reads: CASSQDGFGYTF. Written as DNA, the CDR3 is TGCGCCAGCAGCCAAGACGGGTTTGGCTACACCTTC.

This clone is labeled as medium-sized. J is TRBJ2-1 and V is TRBV19, with D perhaps matching TRBD1 (5 bases). Germline V gives CDR1 LNHDA, CDR2 SQIVND (reference sequence). Deletions cut 3 bases from V and 0 bases from J, with 12 bases between. There are 16 residues in the CDR3. Here the CDR3 reads CASSIRQMSSYNEQFF. The CDR3 DNA reads as TGTGCCAGTAGTATCCGACAGATGAGCTCCTACAATGAGCAGTTCTTC. Combining the CDR3 with reference TRBV19 and TRBJ2-1 gives the whole variable domain DGGITQSPKYLFRKEGQNVTLSCEQNLNHDAMYWYRQDPGQGLRLIYYSQIVNDFQKGDIAEGYSVSREKKESFPLTVTSAQKNPTAFYLCASSIRQMSSYNEQFFGPGTRLTVL.

This clone was recorded only once. V is TRBV6-5 and J is TRBJ2-7; 8 nucleotides match TRBD1. J was trimmed by 0 bases and V by 4 bases; bases with no gene match: 5. Germline V gives CDR1 MNHEY, CDR2 SVGAGI. The CDR3 contains 15 residues. CDR3 nucleotides: TGTGCCAGCAGTTGGGGACAGGCGAGCTCCTACGAGCAGTACTTC. Translated: CASSWGQASSYEQYF.